This T cell receptor (beta chain) was captured in a study of CD8+ T cells in alopecia areata. Study context: Tofacitinib ran 6 to 18 months, followed by 6 months off drug.

cDNA prepared by RNA extraction and subsequent reverse transcription served as the template for sequencing. Profiled with immunoSEQ multiplex PCR; TCRdb holds only in-frame clones, not every one. The repertoire holds some 16,000 clones, 60% seen once, with roughly an eighth in the top ten. Those with alopecia areata gave lesional scalp punch biopsies and peripheral blood. Study findings and constraints: Patients shared TCRs less clearly than mice did, possibly owing to HLA.

Per the germline V gene, CDR1 is MDHEN and CDR2 is SYDVKM. The CDR3 consists of 13 residues. After removal of 8 bases from V and 0 bases from J, the junction contained 3 bases not matched to a gene. Concerning this clone: The antigen is undetermined.

The receptor's source is a human donor with alopecia areata. The V gene is TRBV28, the J gene TRBJ1-1; 7 positions agree with TRBD1. Input material: skin. The CDR3 region has the DNA TGTGCCAGCGGGGACAGCTTGAACACTGAAGCTTTCTTT. Translated: CASGDSLNTEAFF.